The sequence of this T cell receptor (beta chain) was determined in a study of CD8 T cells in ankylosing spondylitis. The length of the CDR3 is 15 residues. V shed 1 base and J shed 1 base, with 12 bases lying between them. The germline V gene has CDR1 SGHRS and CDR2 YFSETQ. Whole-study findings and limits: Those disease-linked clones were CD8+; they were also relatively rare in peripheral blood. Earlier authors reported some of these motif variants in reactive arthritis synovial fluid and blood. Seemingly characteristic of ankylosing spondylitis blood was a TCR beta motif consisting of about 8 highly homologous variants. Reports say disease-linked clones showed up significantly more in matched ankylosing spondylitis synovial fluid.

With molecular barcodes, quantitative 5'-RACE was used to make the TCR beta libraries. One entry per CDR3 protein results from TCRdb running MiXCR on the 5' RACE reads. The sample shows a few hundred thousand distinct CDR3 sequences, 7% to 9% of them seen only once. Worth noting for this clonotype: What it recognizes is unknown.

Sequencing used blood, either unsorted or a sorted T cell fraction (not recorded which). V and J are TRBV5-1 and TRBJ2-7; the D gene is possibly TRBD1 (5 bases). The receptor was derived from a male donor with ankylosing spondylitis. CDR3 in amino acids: CASSLLGQGSYEQYF. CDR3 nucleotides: TGCGCCAGCAGCTTGTTAGGGCAGGGATCCTACGAGCAGTACTTC. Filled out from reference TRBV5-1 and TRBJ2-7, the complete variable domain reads KAGVTQTPRYLIKTRGQQVTLSCSPISGHRSVSWYQQTPGQGLQFLFEYFSETQRNKGNFPGRFSGRQFSNSRSEMNVSTLELGDSALYLCASSLLGQGSYEQYFGPGTRLTVT.